This T cell receptor (beta chain) was sequenced for a study of identical twins. TCRdb reanalysed the 5' RACE reads using MiXCR and keeps one entry per CDR3 protein. This table holds nearly 650,000 distinct CDR3 sequences, just over 7% found once. The CDR3 length is 16 residues. Between the trimmed V and J ends, which lost 4 bases and 0 bases, there was a span of 15 bases. Germline V CDR1 and CDR2: SGHRS, YFSETQ. All of the donors were Caucasians in good health. In this sample, this clonotype turned up many times. The sample also formed part of further work on yellow fever vaccine responses in identical twins.

V usage is TRBV5-1 and J usage is TRBJ2-3, with a possible D match to TRBD2 (6 bases). The sequence came from a woman aged 18-29 years in good health. Sequenced: PBMCs. The chain's CDR3 is CASSPARTTSTDTQYF. The DNA for the CDR3 is TGCGCCAGCAGCCCAGCCCGGACTACTAGCACAGATACGCAGTATTTT.